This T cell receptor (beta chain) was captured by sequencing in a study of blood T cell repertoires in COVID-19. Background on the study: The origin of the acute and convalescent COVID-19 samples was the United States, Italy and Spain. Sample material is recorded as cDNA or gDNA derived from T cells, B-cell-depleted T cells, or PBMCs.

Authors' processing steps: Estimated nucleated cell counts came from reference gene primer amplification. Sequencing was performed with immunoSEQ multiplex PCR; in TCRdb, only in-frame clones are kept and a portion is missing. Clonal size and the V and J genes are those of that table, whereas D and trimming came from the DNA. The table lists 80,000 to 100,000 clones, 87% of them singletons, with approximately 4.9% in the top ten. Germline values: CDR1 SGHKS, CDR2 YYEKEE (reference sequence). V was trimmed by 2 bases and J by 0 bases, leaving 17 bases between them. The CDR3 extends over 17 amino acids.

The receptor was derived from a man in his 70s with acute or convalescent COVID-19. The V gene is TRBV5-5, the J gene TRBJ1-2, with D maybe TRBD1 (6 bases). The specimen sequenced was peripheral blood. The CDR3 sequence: CASSLTGGARANYGYTF. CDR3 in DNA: TGTGCCAGCAGCTTAACGGGGGGCGCCCGGGCTAACTATGGCTACACCTTC.